The clone carrying this T cell receptor (beta chain) was observed many times. Its antigen is not known. 5'RACE primed at constant segments yielded TCR alpha and TCR beta cDNA libraries bearing sample barcodes and UMIs. MiXCR was run by TCRdb on the 5' RACE reads, yielding one entry per CDR3 protein. This table holds almost 350,000 distinct CDR3 sequences, under 25% found once. The data are from a study of T-cell memory formation after mild COVID-19. Background on the study: TCR clusters were largely donor specific. Findings of the study overall: Cross-reactive memory apparently joined, as some responding clones appeared in pre-infection memory. In second-wave clones peaking day 37, SARS-CoV-2 specificity remained unconfirmed.

V lost 0 bases and J lost 6, with 12 bases in between. Germline CDR1 and CDR2: SGHRS and YFSETQ. CDR3 length: 15 amino acids. J is TRBJ2-2 and V is TRBV5-1, with a tentative D call TRBD2 (5 bases). The receptor comes from a man in his late teens or twenties who had mild COVID-19 (a few samples of this study predate the infection). Cell type and time point are not known. The sample was PBMCs or a T cell subset sorted from them (not recorded which). This chain's CDR3 is CASSLAGVESGELFF. Written as DNA, the CDR3 is TGCGCCAGCAGCTTGGCCGGGGTGGAGTCCGGGGAGCTGTTTTTT.